The sequence of this T cell receptor (beta chain) was determined in a study of post-analysis software for immune sequencing data. The study's findings and limits: F measure showed strong co-clustering of same-batch samples. TRBV5-6, TRBV5-1 and TRBV20-1 belonged to a set of about 5 TRBV segments that were more frequent in patients than controls.

This clonotype has just a few counts. What it binds is not known. Unique-molecular-identifier-tagged TCR beta cDNA libraries were used. Each CDR3 protein is one row after TCRdb ran MiXCR on the PCR reads. This table has about 760,000 distinct CDR3 sequences, just under 30% appearing once. CDR1 is MNHEY and CDR2 is SVGAGI in the germline V gene. The CDR3 totals 15 residues. V shed 2 bases, J shed 4 bases, and the junction held 5 bases outside the gene matches. The clonotype comes from a girl aged 10-17 years with multiple sclerosis. The sequenced sample was blood. The V gene is TRBV6-5, the J gene TRBJ2-7, with 10 nucleotides matching TRBD1. The CDR3 DNA reads TGTGCCAGCAGTTACGTAGGGACAGGGGATTACGAGCAGTACTTC. Amino acids: CASSYVGTGDYEQYF.